Below, 28 T cell receptor beta chains from the same sample are listed, as sequenced in a study of cytomegalovirus exposure and HLA in healthy donors. Profiling relied on immunoSEQ multiplex PCR, and the TCRdb table lists in-frame clones only, not all of them. The sample includes around 93,000 clones, 85% of them seen just once. The sequencing input was PBMCs. The receptor set was obtained from a man aged 18 to 35 in good health and CMV-seropositive.

The V and J genes are TRBV28 and TRBJ2-2, with 10 positions matching TRBD1. This CDR3 spans 16 amino acids. V gave up 5 bases and J gave up 2 bases; unmatched junction bases: 5. From germline, CDR1 is MDHEN and CDR2 SYDVKM. CDR3 loop: CASSPRQGANTGELFF. The CDR3 region has the DNA TGTGCCAGCAGTCCCCGACAGGGGGCCAACACCGGGGAGCTGTTTTTT.

This clone was found once. This chain links TRBV6-6 with TRBJ1-1, with TRBD1 identical over 7 bases. Trimming at V came to 4 bases and at J to 5 bases, leaving 13 bases not matched to a gene. The germline CDR1 and CDR2 sequences are MNHNY and SVGAGI (reference sequence). This CDR3 spans 16 amino acids. The CDR3 spells CASSLDLEGAVTEAFF. CDR3 nucleotides: TGTGCCAGCAGTTTAGATTTGGAGGGGGCAGTGACTGAAGCTTTCTTT.

V gene TRBV9 combines with J gene TRBJ1-4; 8 positions match TRBD1. This CDR3 contains 15 residues. V shed 3 bases, J shed 3 bases, and the junction held 4 bases outside the gene matches. Per the germline V gene, CDR1 is SGDLS and CDR2 is YYNGEE. This CDR3 reads CASSGQGAPNEKLFF. CDR3 DNA sequence: TGTGCCAGCAGCGGCCAGGGGGCACCTAATGAAAAACTGTTTTTT.

This chain uses TRBV19 with TRBJ1-1, with D uncertain. Germline CDR1 and CDR2: LNHDA and SQIVND (reference sequence). Trimming left V 3 bases short and J 3 bases short, with 5 bases between. This CDR3 has 12 amino acids. The CDR3 DNA follows: TGTGCCAGTAGTATCGGTTACACTGAAGCTTTCTTT. Translation gives CASSIGYTEAFF. The variable domain in full, with the rest retrieved from reference TRBV19 and TRBJ1-1, is DGGITQSPKYLFRKEGQNVTLSCEQNLNHDAMYWYRQDPGQGLRLIYYSQIVNDFQKGDIAEGYSVSREKKESFPLTVTSAQKNPTAFYLCASSIGYTEAFFGQGTRLTVV.

The count of this clone is one. The chain uses TRBV27 and TRBJ1-1; 10 nucleotides agree with TRBD1. The V gene end was trimmed by 6 bases and the J gene end by 4 bases; junction bases not matched to a gene: 8. Germline V gives CDR1 MNHEY, CDR2 SMNVEV (reference sequence). The CDR3 consists of 15 residues. The CDR3 is CASSYIGQGVTEAFF. As DNA, the CDR3 is TGTGCCAGCAGCTACATCGGACAGGGGGTCACTGAAGCTTTCTTT.

The chain recombines TRBV5-6 with TRBJ2-2, with TRBD2 matching over 9 bases. Per the germline V gene, CDR1 is SGHDT and CDR2 is YYEEEE. V shed 0 bases, J shed 2 bases, and the junction held 2 bases outside the gene matches. CDR3 length equals 16 residues. CDR3 sequence: CASSLGGRANTGELFF. The DNA of the CDR3 is TGTGCCAGCAGCTTGGGCGGGAGGGCCAACACCGGGGAGCTGTTTTTT.

This clone was observed once. The chain is built from TRBV2 and TRBJ2-4; 7 positions agree with TRBD1. The CDR3 covers 14 residues. CDR1 is SNHLY and CDR2 is FYNNEI in the germline V gene. V trimming: 11 bases; J trimming: 0 bases; junction bases outside the gene matches: 7. In DNA, the CDR3 is TGTGCCTGCCGGGACAGACTAGCCAAAAACATTCAGTACTTC. Residues: CACRDRLAKNIQYF.

This sequence joins TRBV27 and TRBJ2-5, with D unresolved. The CDR3 consists of 13 residues. The V gene's germline CDR1 is MNHEY and CDR2 SMNVEV (reference sequence). The germline V and J ends were trimmed by 6 bases and 1 base, with 9 bases remaining between them. The CDR3 DNA follows: TGTGCCAGCAGACGCAAGCCCCAAGAGACCCAGTACTTC. This translates into CASRRKPQETQYF.

This clone occurred a few times. The rearrangement uses TRBV6-1 and TRBJ2-5; no firm D call. From germline, CDR1 is MNHNS and CDR2 SASEGT. This CDR3 is built from 13 residues. Trimming took off 3 bases at V and 5 bases at J, with 10 bases between the two ends. The CDR3 DNA is TGTGCCAGCAGTGACCTACCGAGGGAGACCCAGTACTTC. It encodes CASSDLPRETQYF.

The chain uses TRBV11-2 and TRBJ1-5, with 9 bases identical to TRBD1. Germline V gives CDR1 SGHAT, CDR2 FQNNGV. The CDR3 length is 15 residues. Trimming removed 5 bases from V and 5 bases from J; junction bases left unmatched: 7. The CDR3 reads CASSAGTGPYQPQHF. CDR3 nucleotide sequence: TGTGCCAGCAGCGCCGGGACAGGGCCTTATCAGCCCCAGCATTTT.

The chain couples TRBV2 to TRBJ2-1; TRBD2 agrees at 9 bases. The length of the CDR3 is 13 residues. Germline values: CDR1 SNHLY, CDR2 FYNNEI. The V and J ends lost 4 bases and 15 bases, in that order; junction bases with no gene match: 10. The CDR3 protein is CASSASGGQSRFF. CDR3 bases: TGTGCCAGCAGTGCCAGCGGGGGGCAATCGAGGTTCTTC.

This chain's CDR3 is CASGRAGGVETQYF. The CDR3 DNA is TGTGCCAGCGGCAGGGCAGGGGGAGTAGAGACCCAGTACTTC. The genes are TRBV7-7 and TRBJ2-5; TRBD1 agrees at 7 bases. Germline assignment: CDR1 SSHAT and CDR2 FNYEAQ (reference sequence). The length of the CDR3 is 14 residues. J lost 4 bases, V lost 8 bases, and 10 bases had no gene match.

This chain links TRBV28 with TRBJ2-7; 8 positions match TRBD2. In germline, CDR1 is MDHEN, CDR2 SYDVKM. CDR3 length: 15 residues. V lost 4 bases and J lost 4; bases outside the gene matches: 9. The DNA for the CDR3 is TGTGCCAGCAGTTACACGGCTAGCGGGTCGTACGAGCAGTACTTC. As protein: CASSYTASGSYEQYF.

The chain is built from TRBV5-6 and TRBJ1-1; 7 bases agree with TRBD1. This CDR3 contains 13 residues. V lost 3 bases to trimming and J lost 5 bases; unmatched junction nucleotides: 4. Germline CDR1 is SGHDT and CDR2 is YYEEEE. CDR3 in DNA: TGTGCCAGCAGCTGGCCAGGGGGGACTGAAGCTTTCTTT. Protein product: CASSWPGGTEAFF.

The V call is TRBV7-3, the J call TRBJ1-1, with no clear D. This CDR3 spans 14 amino acids. The germline V gene has CDR1 SGHTA and CDR2 FQGTGA. V lost 5 bases, J lost 3 bases, and 13 bases lay in between. CDR3 sequence: CASSRGGGDTEAFF. CDR3 nucleotides: TGTGCCAGCAGCCGTGGAGGAGGAGACACTGAAGCTTTCTTT.

J is TRBJ2-1 and V is TRBV7-3; D remains unclear. This CDR3 has 13 amino acids. V was cut by 5 bases and J by 4 bases, with 9 bases left in between. CDR1 is SGHTA, CDR2 FQGTGA, per germline. The chain's CDR3 is CASSQTTYNEQFF. CDR3 sequence (DNA): TGTGCCAGCAGCCAAACAACATACAATGAGCAGTTCTTC. Full variable domain (remainder filled in from reference TRBV7-3 and TRBJ2-1): GAGVSQTPSNKVTEKGKYVELRCDPISGHTALYWYRQSLGQGPEFLIYFQGTGAADDSGLPNDRFFAVRPEGSVSTLKIQRTERGDSAVYLCASSQTTYNEQFFGPGTRLTVL.

The chain couples TRBV5-6 to TRBJ1-2; 10 nucleotides match TRBD1. The CDR3 spans 16 residues. Trimming cost V 1 base and J 6 bases; bases outside gene matches: 9. Germline CDR1 and CDR2: SGHDT and YYEEEE. CDR3 in DNA: TGTGCCAGCAGCTTGATACCGGGACAGGGGTGGGATGGCTACACCTTC. Protein: CASSLIPGQGWDGYTF.

The CDR3 sequence is CASSPQRGSTDTQYF. DNA of the CDR3: TGCGCCAGCAGCCCGCAACGGGGAAGCACAGATACGCAGTATTTT. The rearrangement links TRBV5-1 to TRBJ2-3; tentatively, D is TRBD2 (5 bases). Germline CDR1 is SGHRS and CDR2 is YFSETQ. This CDR3 region has 15 residues. V was pared by 4 bases and J by 0 bases, with 12 bases between.

This clone showed up just a few times. This chain links TRBV28 with TRBJ1-2, with TRBD1 matching 9 bases. Per the germline V gene, CDR1 is MDHEN and CDR2 is SYDVKM. This CDR3 is built from 13 residues. Trimming took 6 bases from V and 4 from J; bases not matched to a gene: 3. CDR3 nucleotides: TGTGCCAGCAGGGGACAGGGCTTCTATGGCTACACCTTC. It codes for CASRGQGFYGYTF.

A remark on this clone: Other nucleotide sequences in the sample specify the same CDR3. The rearrangement joins TRBV6-5 to TRBJ2-5, with TRBD1 identical over 10 bases. Germline values: CDR1 MNHEY, CDR2 SVGAGI. The length of the CDR3 is 14 residues. The V and J ends lost 2 bases and 5 bases, in that order; junction bases with no gene match: 2. The CDR3 loop reads CASSYDRGRETQYF. Here the CDR3 DNA reads TGTGCCAGCAGTTACGACAGGGGGCGGGAGACCCAGTACTTC.

The J gene is TRBJ2-2, the V gene TRBV19; the match to TRBD1 covers 7 bases. Germline V gives CDR1 LNHDA, CDR2 SQIVND (reference sequence). Trimming took 4 bases from V and 7 from J; bases not matched to a gene: 9. There are 15 residues in the CDR3. CDR3: CASSRQGDLGGELFF. The CDR3 DNA reads as TGTGCCAGTAGTAGACAGGGCGACTTGGGCGGGGAGCTGTTTTTT.

The chain is built from TRBV4-1 and TRBJ2-5; perhaps TRBD1 as D (6 bases). CDR1 and CDR2 (germline): MGHRA, YSYEKL. There are 17 residues in the CDR3. Trimming pared 3 bases from V and 2 bases from J, leaving 19 bases between. The CDR3 DNA follows: TGCGCCAGCAGCCAGTACAGTAATTTGAGGGGGCAAGAGACCCAGTACTTC. Its protein product is CASSQYSNLRGQETQYF.

The gene calls are TRBV6-5 and TRBJ2-2; perhaps TRBD1 as D (6 bases). The ends were cut back, 0 bases at V and 4 bases at J, with 12 bases in the middle. Germline V gene data show CDR1 as MNHEY and CDR2 as SVGAGI. The CDR3 loop spans 16 amino acids. The CDR3 protein is CASSYSGTPGTGELFF. The DNA for the CDR3 is TGTGCCAGCAGTTACTCAGGGACACCAGGCACCGGGGAGCTGTTTTTT.

The rearrangement joins TRBV6-6 to TRBJ2-3; a weak D match, TRBD2 (6 bases). There are 16 residues in the CDR3. Trimming took 6 bases from V and 5 from J, leaving 21 bases between them. CDR1 MNHNY and CDR2 SVGAGI come from the germline V gene (reference sequence). The DNA for the CDR3 is TGTGCCAGCAGGCGTCCTTCGGGGGAGTCTGGAGATACGCAGTATTTT. Translating it yields CASRRPSGESGDTQYF.

The chain employs TRBV6-1 and TRBJ1-2; weak D call: TRBD1 (5 bases). The CDR3 length is 12 residues. Germline CDR1 is MNHNS and CDR2 is SASEGT. V shed 10 bases and J shed 2 bases, with 11 bases lying between them. The CDR3, as DNA: TGTGCCATCATTGGACAAAACTATGGCTACACCTTC. Residues: CAIIGQNYGYTF.

The chain couples TRBV2 to TRBJ1-5; 9 bases fit TRBD1. The CDR3 contains 13 residues. V lost 9 bases and J lost 3; bases outside the gene matches: 3. Per the germline V gene, CDR1 is SNHLY and CDR2 is FYNNEI. The DNA for the CDR3 is TGTGCCAGTGGGACAGGGTTCAATCAGCCCCAGCATTTT. The encoded protein is CASGTGFNQPQHF.

The rearrangement joins TRBV10-3 to TRBJ1-1; 7 bases agree with TRBD1. The CDR3 has 13 amino acids. Looked up from germline, CDR1 is ENHRY and CDR2 is SYGVKD. Trimming removed 10 bases from V and 0 bases from J; junction bases left unmatched: 5. The CDR3 here is CATQGVVNTEAFF. DNA of the CDR3: TGTGCCACCCAGGGGGTTGTGAACACTGAAGCTTTCTTT.

The chain couples TRBV5-6 to TRBJ2-7, with 7 bases lining up with TRBD2. V was pared by 2 bases and J by 4 bases, with 9 bases of the junction left unmatched. This CDR3 spans 15 amino acids. The V gene's germline CDR1 is SGHDT and CDR2 YYEEEE. The CDR3 bases are TGTGCCAGCAGCTTTAGGGGAGGGAGTTGGTACGAGCAGTACTTC. It encodes CASSFRGGSWYEQYF.